This T cell receptor beta chain was recovered during a study of blood T cell repertoires in COVID-19. Assignment of participants to cohorts was predicated upon participant-reported clinical history. The V gene lost 5 bases and the J gene lost 6 bases, with 10 bases spanning the gap. This CDR3 comprises 14 residues. The germline V gene encodes CDR1 KGHDR and CDR2 SFDVKD. Method: immunoSEQ multiplex PCR; TCRdb's copy keeps in-frame clones and lacks some. Among a few hundred thousand clones, approximately 86% were seen once, and the ten largest hold about 9.3%. The chain couples TRBV24-1 to TRBJ1-6; D call uncertain. This sequence was found in a man younger than 30 with acute COVID-19. The sequencing sample was made of PBMCs or T cells enriched from blood (not recorded which). CDR3 bases: TGTGCCACCAGTGGAGCCGGGGTTAATTCACCCCTCCACTTT. Protein product: CATSGAGVNSPLHF.